One and the same sample provided the 4 T cell receptor beta chains below, sequenced in a study of CD4 T cells in relation to SARS-CoV-2 and coronaviruses (dated by TCRdb to 2020 to 2022). CD4+ T cells from unexposed donors were collected before the COVID-19 pandemic (2011-2018). After around eleven days of culture, CD4+ T cells were isolated with the EasySep CD4+ T cell isolation kit. Their specific antigens are unknown. Preparation of the library involved the immunoSEQ multiplex PCR assay. Sourced from immuneACCESS, this table was stored by TCRdb with only in-frame sequences that have V and J called. A share of the clones is absent; for the studies checked, an unresolved V gene accounts for under half, and the remainder has no known explanation. The table for this sample lists about 30,000 clones; approximately 76% of them were counted only once. Of the sample, approximately 14% is held by the ten largest clones.

Material: CD4+ T cells from PBMCs, cultured in vitro. These TCRs come from a human donor in good health.

This chain joins TRBV3-1 (or the pseudogene TRBV3-2) and TRBJ2-5; D possibly corresponds to TRBD2 (5 bases). In germline, CDR1 is LGHDT, CDR2 YNNKEL (reference sequence). Trimming stripped 7 bases from V and 2 bases from J, with 11 bases between. The CDR3 runs to 13 residues. CDR3 sequence reads: CASNPTKQETQYF. The CDR3 DNA is TGTGCCAGCAATCCGACTAAGCAAGAGACCCAGTACTTC.

This chain joins TRBV7-8 and TRBJ2-3; either TRBD1 or TRBD2 may supply D (6 bases each). The germline V gene encodes CDR1 SGHVS and CDR2 FQNEAQ. CDR3 length: 14 residues. V was shortened by 4 bases and J by 0 bases, with 8 bases between the two germline ends. The CDR3: CASSSGASTDTQYF. In DNA form, the CDR3 reads TGTGCCAGCAGCTCGGGGGCTAGCACAGATACGCAGTATTTT.

The rearrangement links TRBV28 to TRBJ2-5, with D possibly being TRBD1 or TRBD2 (5 bases each). Trimming took off 6 bases at V and 5 bases at J, with 13 bases between the two ends. The CDR3 is 13 amino acids. Looked up from germline, CDR1 is MDHEN and CDR2 is SYDVKM. The CDR3: CASSPGAEETQYF. The CDR3 bases are TGTGCCAGCAGCCCCGGGGCCGAGGAGACCCAGTACTTC.

The chain links TRBV10-3 to TRBJ2-7, with 7 bases that match TRBD1. The V gene end was trimmed by 10 bases and the J gene end by 0 bases; junction bases not matched to a gene: 9. This CDR3 has 14 residues. Germline V gene data show CDR1 as ENHRY and CDR2 as SYGVKD. The CDR3 nucleotides read TGTGCCACCATTAGACAGGGTACCTCCTACGAGCAGTACTTC. Encoded protein: CATIRQGTSYEQYF.